Presented here are 32 T cell receptor beta chains from one specimen sequenced in a study of T-cell reconstitution after alpha-beta-depleted transplantation in children. Unique molecular identifiers featured in how the TCRbeta library was prepared. TCRdb reprocessed the PCR reads via MiXCR and lists one record per CDR3 protein. The sample yields 130,000 or so distinct CDR3 sequences, about 9.5% seen once. The source material was PBMCs, mostly from graft donor cells, sampled 180 days after TCRalphabeta/CD19-depleted stem cell transplant. All receptors come from a girl in the first two years of life who had a stem cell transplant for combined immunodeficiency, so the T cells may come from the graft donor.

J is TRBJ2-1 and V is TRBV21-1; TRBD2, the D gene given by the table, was not confirmed from the DNA. TRBV21-1 is a recognized pseudogene. The CDR3 consists of 15 residues. CDR3 residues: CASSPRTSGYNEQFF. CDR3 sequence (DNA): TGTGCCAGCAGCCCCCGGACTAGTGGTTACAATGAGCAGTTCTTC.

This chain connects TRBV29-1 to TRBJ2-1, with D perhaps assigned TRBD1 or TRBD2 (5 bases each). Between the trimmed V and J ends, which lost 6 bases and 2 bases, there was a span of 17 bases. Germline-derived CDR1 and CDR2 are SQVTM and ANQGSEA. The CDR3 extends over 15 amino acids. CDR3 in amino acids: CSVEGQGLTYNEQFF. Here the CDR3 DNA reads TGCAGCGTAGAGGGCCAGGGCCTTACCTACAATGAGCAGTTCTTC.

The rearrangement uses TRBV12-3 or TRBV12-4 and TRBJ2-1; D call uncertain. V was shortened by 6 bases and J by 4 bases, with 16 bases between the two germline ends. There are 15 residues in the CDR3. This CDR3 is CASSPTSSNYNEQFF. CDR3 nucleotide sequence: TGTGCCAGCAGCCCTACCTCGTCTAATTACAATGAGCAGTTCTTC.

This clonotype occurred a few times. The chain carries TRBV7-2 and TRBJ1-5; D gene ambiguous. Germline loops: CDR1 SGHTA, CDR2 FQGNSA. The CDR3 extends over 13 amino acids. V lost 4 bases to trimming and J lost 6 bases, with 10 bases between them. The CDR3 loop reads CASSSRRSQPQHF. The CDR3 DNA reads as TGTGCCAGCAGCTCGCGACGGTCTCAGCCCCAGCATTTT. The variable domain in full, with the rest retrieved from reference TRBV7-2 and TRBJ1-5, is GAGVSQSPSNKVTEKGKDVELRCDPISGHTALYWYRQSLGQGLEFLIYFQGNSAPDKSGLPSDRFSAERTGGSVSTLTIQRTQQEDSAVYLCASSSRRSQPQHFGDGTRLSIL.

The gene calls are TRBV10-3 and TRBJ1-3, with D perhaps TRBD1 (6 bases). This CDR3 is built from 14 residues. Looked up from germline, CDR1 is ENHRY and CDR2 is SYGVKD. V lost 6 bases and J lost 4, with 13 bases in between. Written as DNA, the CDR3 is TGTGCCATCAGCCCCCTCGACAGGGGAAACACCATATATTTT. Amino acid sequence: CAISPLDRGNTIYF.

The table lists this clonotype with a few counts. V is TRBV7-3 and J is TRBJ2-1, with TRBD2 matching over 8 bases. CDR1 SGHTA and CDR2 FQGTGA come from the germline V gene. V lost 4 bases, J lost 3 bases, and 5 bases stayed unmatched. The CDR3 runs 15 residues. CDR3 DNA: TGTGCCAGCAGCTCCCCGGGACTAGGCTACAATGAGCAGTTCTTC. Translating it yields CASSSPGLGYNEQFF.

V usage is TRBV7-8 and J usage is TRBJ2-3; D call uncertain. The germline V gene has CDR1 SGHVS and CDR2 FQNEAQ. The CDR3 has 13 residues. V was clipped by 2 bases and J by 2 bases, with 5 bases between them. The CDR3: CASSLWPTDTQYF. CDR3 nucleotide sequence: TGTGCCAGCAGCTTATGGCCCACAGATACGCAGTATTTT. Variable domain in full (rest from reference TRBV7-8 and TRBJ2-3): GAGVSQSPRYKVAKRGQDVALRCDPISGHVSLFWYQQALGQGPEFLTYFQNEAQLDKSGLPSDRFFAERPEGSVSTLKIQRTQQEDSAVYLCASSLWPTDTQYFGPGTRLTVL.

V gene TRBV27 combines with J gene TRBJ1-5, with 7 bases that match TRBD1. V shed 0 bases, J shed 0 bases, and the junction held 8 bases outside the gene matches. CDR1 and CDR2 from the germline V gene are MNHEY and SMNVEV (reference sequence). This CDR3 spans 18 amino acids. As DNA, the CDR3 is TGTGCCAGCAGTTTATCGGGGCAGGGGGTGAATAGCAATCAGCCCCAGCATTTT. It translates to CASSLSGQGVNSNQPQHF.

This clonotype turned up a few times. The chain recombines TRBV7-6 with TRBJ2-7; 10 nucleotides agree with TRBD1. The CDR3 is made up of 13 amino acids. Germline V lookup: CDR1 SGHVS, CDR2 FNYEAQ. V shed 4 bases, J shed 5 bases, and the junction held 2 bases outside the gene matches. The CDR3 coding sequence is TGTGCCAGCAGCTGGGGACAGGGGAACGAGCAGTACTTC. It specifies CASSWGQGNEQYF.

This clonotype has ten or more counts. The rearrangement uses TRBV7-8 and TRBJ2-7; unclear D gene. Trimming left V 3 bases short and J 3 bases short, with 6 bases between. The CDR3 totals 12 residues. Germline CDR1 SGHVS, CDR2 FQNEAQ. The CDR3 coding sequence is TGTGCCAGCAGCTTGGCTATCTACGAGCAGTACTTC. Protein: CASSLAIYEQYF.

The sample holds one count of this clonotype. The rearrangement uses TRBV12-3 or TRBV12-4 and TRBJ2-2, with 7 bases aligning to TRBD2. The CDR3 contains 14 residues. Trimming removed 3 bases from V and 3 bases from J; junction bases left unmatched: 1. Written as DNA, the CDR3 is TGTGCCAGCAGTTTGGGGGGGGACACCGGGGAGCTGTTTTTT. Its protein is CASSLGGDTGELFF.

V and J are TRBV20-1 and TRBJ1-2, with D uncertain. CDR1 and CDR2 (germline): DFQATT, SNEGSKA (reference sequence). V gave up 6 bases and J gave up 1 base, with 12 bases separating them. The CDR3 consists of 13 residues. The CDR3 protein is CSAQDGYNYGYTF. The CDR3 DNA sequence: TGCAGTGCCCAGGACGGATATAACTATGGCTACACCTTC.

This chain links TRBV24-1 with TRBJ2-1; 9 bases are shared with TRBD2. The ends lost 8 bases at V and 5 bases at J; junction bases unmatched: 3. The germline gives CDR1 KGHDR, CDR2 SFDVKD. The CDR3 has 13 amino acids. The DNA of the CDR3 is TGTGCCACCAAACTAGCGGGCAACAATGAGCAGTTCTTC. Amino acids: CATKLAGNNEQFF.

This clonotype showed up just a few times. The chain is built from TRBV9 and TRBJ2-1, with 7 bases identical to TRBD1. The germline V gene has CDR1 SGDLS and CDR2 YYNGEE. V lost 0 bases to trimming and J lost 4 bases; unmatched junction nucleotides: 1. The CDR3 totals 14 residues. CDR3 sequence (DNA): TGTGCCAGCAGCGTAGCGGGACAGTACAATGAGCAGTTCTTC. Translating it yields CASSVAGQYNEQFF.

This chain uses TRBV20-1 with TRBJ2-7; D not resolved. Germline V CDR1 and CDR2: DFQATT, SNEGSKA (reference sequence). The length of the CDR3 is 13 residues. Trimming cost V 4 bases and J 2 bases, with 12 bases left between them. This chain's CDR3 is CSATQASAYEQYF. Here the CDR3 DNA reads TGCAGTGCTACCCAGGCGAGCGCCTACGAGCAGTACTTC.

This clonotype has ten or more counts. V is TRBV6-5 and J is TRBJ1-1, with 9 nucleotides matching TRBD1. CDR1 and CDR2 from the germline V gene are MNHEY and SVGAGI. J lost 1 base, V lost 1 base, and 10 bases had no gene match. This CDR3 is built from 18 residues. CDR3 in amino acids: CASSYFPGGQGGNTEAFF. The CDR3 DNA reads TGTGCCAGCAGTTACTTCCCAGGGGGACAGGGCGGGAACACTGAAGCTTTCTTT.

This clonotype was found many times. The chain recombines TRBV5-1 with TRBJ2-7, with a possible D match to TRBD2 (6 bases). Germline V gene data show CDR1 as SGHRS and CDR2 as YFSETQ. Deletions cut 1 base from V and 4 bases from J, with 9 bases between. This CDR3 has 13 residues. This chain's CDR3 is CASSLWTTYEQYF. CDR3 DNA sequence: TGCGCCAGCAGCTTGTGGACTACTTACGAGCAGTACTTC.

This clonotype came up many times. The chain employs TRBV10-3 and TRBJ2-1; unclear D gene. The germline V gene encodes CDR1 ENHRY and CDR2 SYGVKD. V shed 9 bases and J shed 5 bases, with 14 bases lying between them. There are 13 residues in the CDR3. The chain's CDR3 is CAMTDRQDNEQFF. In DNA form, the CDR3 reads TGTGCCATGACGGACCGCCAGGACAATGAGCAGTTCTTC.

At least ten counts were recorded for this clonotype. The V call is TRBV10-3, the J call TRBJ2-3; 10 bases line up with TRBD1. The V gene end was trimmed by 4 bases and the J gene end by 6 bases; junction bases not matched to a gene: 7. This CDR3 contains 15 residues. Germline V gene data show CDR1 as ENHRY and CDR2 as SYGVKD. CDR3 in amino acids: CAISAGTGASDTQYF. The CDR3 region has the DNA TGTGCCATCAGTGCTGGGACAGGGGCCTCGGATACGCAGTATTTT.

This clonotype has just a few counts. The rearrangement joins TRBV6-2 or TRBV6-3 to TRBJ2-1; D remains unclear. Germline V gene sequence: CDR1 MNHEY, CDR2 SVGEGT. V lost 2 bases and J lost 7, with 12 bases in between. This CDR3 is built from 14 residues. DNA for the CDR3: TGTGCCAGCAGTTACATGGTCCTTCCTAATGAGCAGTTCTTC. Amino acids: CASSYMVLPNEQFF.

This sequence joins TRBV10-3 and TRBJ2-7; D may be TRBD1 (6 bases). CDR1 and CDR2 from the germline V gene are ENHRY and SYGVKD. V was pared by 5 bases and J by 2 bases, with 13 bases between. This CDR3 contains 14 residues. CDR3 nucleotides: TGTGCCATCAGTCCCCAGGGGAACCCCTACGAGCAGTACTTC. This codes for CAISPQGNPYEQYF.

The chain uses TRBV29-1 and TRBJ1-1, with TRBD1 identical over 7 bases. J lost 1 base, V lost 4 bases, and 6 bases had no gene match. The CDR3 extends over 14 amino acids. Per the germline V gene, CDR1 is SQVTM and CDR2 is ANQGSEA. CDR3 residues: CSVVITGANTEAFF. CDR3 coding DNA: TGCAGCGTTGTGATTACAGGGGCGAACACTGAAGCTTTCTTT.

Many counts were recorded for this clonotype. The V gene is TRBV5-1, the J gene TRBJ2-7; TRBD2 aligns across 7 bases. This CDR3 region has 15 residues. V was pared by 4 bases and J by 3 bases, with 10 bases of the junction left unmatched. CDR1 is SGHRS, CDR2 YFSETQ, per germline. CDR3 DNA: TGCGCCAGCAGCCTACGGACTAGTAGGGGCTACGAGCAGTACTTC. This encodes CASSLRTSRGYEQYF. Variable domain in full (rest from reference TRBV5-1 and TRBJ2-7): KAGVTQTPRYLIKTRGQQVTLSCSPISGHRSVSWYQQTPGQGLQFLFEYFSETQRNKGNFPGRFSGRQFSNSRSEMNVSTLELGDSALYLCASSLRTSRGYEQYFGPGTRLTVT.

This clonotype was recorded at least ten times. This sequence joins TRBV11-2 and TRBJ2-2, with D hard to call. The germline V gene encodes CDR1 SGHAT and CDR2 FQNNGV. V lost 1 base and J 0 bases, leaving 12 bases between the germline ends. The CDR3 is 17 residues long. Here the CDR3 DNA reads TGTGCCAGCAGCTTAGGATCCTGGGAAGCGAACACCGGGGAGCTGTTTTTT. Translating gives CASSLGSWEANTGELFF. Combining the CDR3 with reference TRBV11-2 and TRBJ2-2 gives the whole variable domain EAGVAQSPRYKIIEKRQSVAFWCNPISGHATLYWYQQILGQGPKLLIQFQNNGVVDDSQLPKDRFSAERLKGVDSTLKIQPAKLEDSAVYLCASSLGSWEANTGELFFGEGSRLTVL.

This clonotype appeared a few times. V and J are TRBV20-1 and TRBJ2-2, with 7 bases that match TRBD1. V trimming: 5 bases; J trimming: 0 bases; junction bases outside the gene matches: 6. Germline loops: CDR1 DFQATT, CDR2 SNEGSKA (reference sequence). The CDR3 sequence is 15 residues long. This chain's CDR3 is CSALRTGANTGELFF. CDR3 nucleotide sequence: TGCAGTGCTCTTCGGACAGGAGCGAACACCGGGGAGCTGTTTTTT.

This rearrangement joins TRBV6-1 to TRBJ2-2; TRBD1 matches at 9 bases. Germline loops: CDR1 MNHNS, CDR2 SASEGT. With V trimmed by 4 bases and J by 5 bases, 5 bases remained unmatched. The CDR3 covers 15 residues. As DNA, the CDR3 is TGTGCCAGCAGTGCCGGGACAGGGCGAACCGGGGAGCTGTTTTTT. It encodes CASSAGTGRTGELFF.

The chain uses TRBV18 and TRBJ2-5, with TRBD2 matching 9 bases. Per the germline V gene, CDR1 is KGHSH and CDR2 is LQKENI. After removal of 6 bases from V and 1 base from J, the junction contained 6 bases not matched to a gene. CDR3 length equals 15 residues. Here the CDR3 DNA reads TGTGCCAGCTCGCTCCTAGCGGGATCCCAAGAGACCCAGTACTTC. Amino acid sequence: CASSLLAGSQETQYF.

The V call is TRBV11-3, the J call TRBJ2-7; no firm D call. Germline V gene sequence: CDR1 SGHNT, CDR2 YENEEA. The V gene lost 4 bases and the J gene lost 0 bases, with 13 bases spanning the gap. The CDR3 runs to 15 residues. The CDR3 is CASSYSRLPSYEQYF. CDR3 coding DNA: TGTGCCAGCAGCTACAGCAGGTTACCCTCCTACGAGCAGTACTTC.

Many counts were recorded for this clonotype. The chain is built from TRBV20-1 and TRBJ2-3, with 14 bases aligning to TRBD2. CDR3 length: 16 amino acids. V was clipped by 4 bases and J by 6 bases; unmatched bases: 9. Germline V gene data show CDR1 as DFQATT and CDR2 as SNEGSKA (reference sequence). The CDR3 DNA reads TGCAGTGCTACCTCAGGGACTAGCGGGAGTACGGATACGCAGTATTTT. As protein: CSATSGTSGSTDTQYF.

This clonotype was seen more than once but under ten times. The chain uses TRBV29-1 and TRBJ1-2, with 8 bases identical to TRBD1. The CDR3 length is 12 residues. Germline-derived CDR1 and CDR2 are SQVTM and ANQGSEA. V lost 6 bases, J lost 6 bases, and 6 bases stayed unmatched. This CDR3 reads CSVLGQGHGYTF. The CDR3 coding sequence is TGCAGCGTGCTCGGACAGGGTCATGGCTACACCTTC.

This clonotype was observed a handful of times. The chain uses TRBV15 and TRBJ2-7, with 8 bases fitting TRBD1. The CDR3 extends over 14 amino acids. The J segment lost 2 bases and the V segment lost 4 bases, leaving 4 bases of the junction unmatched. The germline CDR1 and CDR2 sequences are LNHNV and YYDKDF (reference sequence). The CDR3 DNA is TGTGCCACCAGCACCCGGACAGGGACCTACGAGCAGTACTTC. As protein: CATSTRTGTYEQYF.

This rearrangement joins TRBV15 to TRBJ1-5; TRBD1 agrees at 8 bases. CDR3 length: 16 residues. The V gene end was trimmed by 1 base and the J gene end by 6 bases; junction bases not matched to a gene: 8. CDR1 and CDR2 (germline): LNHNV, YYDKDF (reference sequence). CDR3 residues: CATSRGKTGVGQPQHF. DNA of the CDR3: TGTGCCACCAGCAGAGGGAAGACAGGGGTGGGTCAGCCCCAGCATTTT.